A few counts support the clone carrying this T cell receptor beta chain. The sample belongs to a study of spatial heterogeneity in lung cancer. Across the whole study: Sequences of the beta chain were consistently detected in greater numbers than alpha-chain sequences.

TCRdb re-derived calls from the 5' RACE reads in MiXCR, one entry per CDR3 protein. The table includes roughly 120,000 distinct CDR3 sequences, more than 9% detected once. Specified time point: blood at routine non-recurrence follow-up after resection. Unsorted whole RNA of tumor, nontumor lung or frozen PBMC was sequenced. Germline V gene sequence: CDR1 DFQATT, CDR2 SNEGSKA (reference sequence). The CDR3 loop spans 18 amino acids. With 3 bases clipped from V and 1 base from J, the junction kept 14 bases outside the gene matches. This chain uses TRBV20-1 with TRBJ2-1; TRBD2 matches 8 bases. This TCR derives from a male donor with early-stage non-small cell lung cancer. Sequenced material: PBMCs, taken at follow-up. CDR3 DNA: TGCAGTGCTAGTATTTGGCTAGCGGGCCTCGTATCCTACAATGAGCAGTTCTTC. This encodes CSASIWLAGLVSYNEQFF.